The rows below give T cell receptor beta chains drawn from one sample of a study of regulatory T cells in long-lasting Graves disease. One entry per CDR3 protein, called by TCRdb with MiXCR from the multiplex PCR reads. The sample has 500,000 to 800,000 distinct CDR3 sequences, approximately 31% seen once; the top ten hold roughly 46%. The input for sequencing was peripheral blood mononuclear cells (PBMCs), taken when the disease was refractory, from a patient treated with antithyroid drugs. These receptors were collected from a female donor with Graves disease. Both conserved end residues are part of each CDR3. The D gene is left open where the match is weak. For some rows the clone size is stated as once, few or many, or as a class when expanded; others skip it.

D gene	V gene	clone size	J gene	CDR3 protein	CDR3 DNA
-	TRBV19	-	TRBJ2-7	CASSIAVTPTYEQYF	TGTGCCAGTAGTATAGCGGTGACACCTACCTACGAGCAGTACTTC
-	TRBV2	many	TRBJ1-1	CASSAMGMNTEAFF	TGTGCCAGCAGTGCGATGGGAATGAACACTGAAGCTTTCTTT
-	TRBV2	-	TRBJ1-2	CASSELRGWDGYTF	TGTGCCAGCAGTGAATTGAGGGGGTGGGATGGCTACACCTTC
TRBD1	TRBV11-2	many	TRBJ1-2	CASSFLDRGHGYTF	TGTGCCAGCAGCTTCCTCGACAGGGGCCATGGCTACACCTTC
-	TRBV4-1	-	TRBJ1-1	CASSRGGGQGGTEAFF	TGCGCCAGCAGCCGTGGGGGTGGCCAGGGTGGCACTGAAGCTTTCTTT
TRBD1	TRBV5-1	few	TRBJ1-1	CASSNRTGRTEAFF	TGCGCCAGCAGCAATCGGACAGGGCGGACTGAAGCTTTCTTT
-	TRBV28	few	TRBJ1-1	CASSLPRGDTEAFF	TGTGCCAGCAGTCTCCCCCGAGGAGACACTGAAGCTTTCTTT
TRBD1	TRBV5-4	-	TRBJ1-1	CASSLGTGGAVVEAFF	TGTGCCAGCAGCTTGGGGACAGGGGGCGCCGTGGTTGAAGCTTTCTTT
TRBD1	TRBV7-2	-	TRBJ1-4	CASSLTSDRGEKLFF	TGTGCCAGCAGCTTAACCTCAGACAGGGGTGAAAAACTGTTTTTT
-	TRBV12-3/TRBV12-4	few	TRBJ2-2	CASSKGGNTGELFF	TGTGCCAGCAGTAAAGGGGGGAACACCGGGGAGCTGTTTTTT
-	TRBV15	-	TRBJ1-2	CATGRDGIGATQGYTF	TGTGCCACCGGCAGAGATGGTATAGGAGCCACGCAAGGCTACACCTTC
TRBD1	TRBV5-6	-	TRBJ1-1	CASSLPGGGRDTEAFF	TGTGCCAGCAGCTTACCAGGGGGCGGGCGCGACACTGAAGCTTTCTTT
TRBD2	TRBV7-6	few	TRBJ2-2	CASPRGGPSTGELFF	TGTGCCAGCCCGCGCGGGGGGCCAAGCACCGGGGAGCTGTTTTTT
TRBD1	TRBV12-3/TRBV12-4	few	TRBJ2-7	CASNLGTGDLYEQYF	TGTGCCAGCAACCTAGGGACAGGGGACCTCTACGAGCAGTACTTC
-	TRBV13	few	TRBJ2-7	CASSSTKRVSYEQYF	TGTGCCAGCAGCTCAACTAAACGCGTCTCCTACGAGCAGTACTTC
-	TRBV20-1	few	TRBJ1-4	CSANQDNEKLFF	TGCAGTGCTAACCAGGATAATGAAAAACTGTTTTTT
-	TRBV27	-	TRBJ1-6	CASSLSRGNSYNSPLHF	TGTGCCAGCAGTTTATCGAGGGGGAACTCCTATAATTCACCCCTCCACTTT
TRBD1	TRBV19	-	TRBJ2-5	CASSMPAGGLETQYF	TGTGCCAGTAGTATGCCCGCAGGGGGATTAGAGACCCAGTACTTC
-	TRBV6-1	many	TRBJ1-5	CASSPRQDGTTNQPQHF	TGTGCCAGCAGTCCAAGGCAAGACGGGACCACCAATCAGCCCCAGCATTTT
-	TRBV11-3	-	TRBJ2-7	CASSLEAGHSYEQYF	TGTGCCAGCAGCTTAGAGGCAGGGCACTCCTACGAGCAGTACTTC
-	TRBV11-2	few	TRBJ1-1	CASSLVAVGDTEAFF	TGTGCCAGCAGCTTAGTGGCGGTAGGGGACACTGAAGCTTTCTTT
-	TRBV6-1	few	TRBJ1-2	CASNGAAMGNNYGYTF	TGTGCCAGCAACGGGGCCGCGATGGGGAATAACTATGGCTACACCTTC
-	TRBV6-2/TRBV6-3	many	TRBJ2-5	CASNQGRETQYF	TGTGCCAGCAATCAGGGTCGGGAGACCCAGTACTTC
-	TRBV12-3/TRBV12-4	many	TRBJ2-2	CASSTDFGKNTGELFF	TGTGCCAGCAGTACCGACTTCGGAAAGAACACCGGGGAGCTGTTTTTT
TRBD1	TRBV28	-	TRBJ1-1	CASSPGWGQGAAEAFF	TGTGCCAGTTCCCCCGGGTGGGGACAGGGAGCAGCTGAAGCTTTCTTT
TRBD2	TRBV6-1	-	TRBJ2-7	CASTFPGGTSGPFLIYEQYF	TGTGCCAGCACCTTCCCGGGAGGGACTAGCGGGCCGTTTCTCATTTACGAGCAGTACTTC
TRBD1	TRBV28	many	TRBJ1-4	CASSEPTGPVGKLFF	TGTGCCAGCAGTGAGCCGACAGGGCCTGTGGGAAAACTGTTTTTT
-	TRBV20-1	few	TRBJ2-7	CSASGKRYEQYF	TGCAGTGCTAGCGGGAAACGGTACGAGCAGTACTTC
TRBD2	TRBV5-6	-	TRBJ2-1	CASSFLAGSSQFF	TGTGCCAGCAGCTTTTTAGCGGGATCGTCGCAGTTCTTC
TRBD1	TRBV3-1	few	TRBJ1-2	CASSLTGMSYGYTF	TGTGCCAGCAGCCTGACAGGGATGAGCTATGGCTACACCTTC
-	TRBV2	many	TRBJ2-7	CASSIRDHPYEQYF	TGTGCCAGCAGTATCAGGGACCACCCCTACGAGCAGTACTTC
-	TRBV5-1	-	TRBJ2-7	CASAKGGQVKTGEQYF	TGCGCCAGCGCCAAGGGGGGGCAGGTCAAAACGGGAGAGCAGTACTTC
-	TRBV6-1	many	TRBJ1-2	CASSEAPGANYGYTF	TGTGCCAGCAGTGAAGCGCCAGGAGCAAACTATGGCTACACCTTC
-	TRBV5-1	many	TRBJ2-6	CASSLTGANVLTF	TGTGCCAGCAGCTTGACTGGGGCCAACGTCCTGACTTTC
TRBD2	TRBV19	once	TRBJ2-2	CASNLLVVGQSLAGGPQDTGELFF	TGTGCCAGTAATCTTCTTGTGGTTGGCCAATCTCTAGCGGGAGGGCCTCAGGACACCGGGGAGCTGTTTTTT
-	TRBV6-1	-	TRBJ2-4	CASSPQGWNIQYF	TGTGCCAGCAGCCCTCAAGGGTGGAACATTCAGTACTTC
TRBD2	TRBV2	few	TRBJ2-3	CASGLAGGGTQYF	TGTGCCAGCGGACTAGCGGGAGGAGGTACGCAGTATTTT
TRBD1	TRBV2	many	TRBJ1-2	CASSTNRGWFVTF	TGTGCCAGCAGTACCAACAGGGGTTGGTTTGTCACCTTC
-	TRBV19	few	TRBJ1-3	CASSPRTPRRSSGNTIYF	TGTGCCAGTAGTCCGCGGACACCTCGTCGATCCTCTGGAAACACCATATATTTT
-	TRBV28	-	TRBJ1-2	CASSSWMSRGAFENYGYTF	TGTGCCAGCAGTTCCTGGATGAGCAGGGGTGCCTTCGAAAACTATGGCTACACCTTC
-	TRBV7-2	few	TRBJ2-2	CASSPTKGIAGELFF	TGTGCCAGCAGCCCCACTAAGGGGATCGCCGGGGAGCTGTTTTTT
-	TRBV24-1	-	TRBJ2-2	CATSDSRDGNTGELFF	TGTGCCACCAGTGATTCCCGGGACGGGAACACCGGGGAGCTGTTTTTT
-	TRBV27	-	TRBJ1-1	CASSLFLRGKGTEAFF	TGTGCCAGCAGTTTATTTTTGAGGGGCAAGGGCACTGAAGCTTTCTTT
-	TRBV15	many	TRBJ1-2	CATSRDHTDARDYGYTF	TGTGCCACCAGCAGAGATCATACGGATGCCAGGGACTATGGCTACACCTTC
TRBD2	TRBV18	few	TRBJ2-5	CASSGTSGEETQYF	TGTGCCAGCTCAGGGACTAGCGGGGAAGAGACCCAGTACTTC